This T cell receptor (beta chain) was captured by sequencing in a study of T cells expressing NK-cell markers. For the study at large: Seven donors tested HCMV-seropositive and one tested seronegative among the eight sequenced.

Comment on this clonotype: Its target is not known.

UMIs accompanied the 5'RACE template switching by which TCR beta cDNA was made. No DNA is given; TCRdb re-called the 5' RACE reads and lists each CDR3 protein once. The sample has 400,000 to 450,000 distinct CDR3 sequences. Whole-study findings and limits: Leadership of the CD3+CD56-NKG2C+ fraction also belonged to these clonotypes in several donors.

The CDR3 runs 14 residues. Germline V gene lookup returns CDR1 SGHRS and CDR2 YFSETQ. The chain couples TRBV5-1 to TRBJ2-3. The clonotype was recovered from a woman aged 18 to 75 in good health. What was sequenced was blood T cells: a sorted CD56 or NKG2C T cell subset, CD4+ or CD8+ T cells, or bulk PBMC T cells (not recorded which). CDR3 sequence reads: CASSGFSGTDTQYF.